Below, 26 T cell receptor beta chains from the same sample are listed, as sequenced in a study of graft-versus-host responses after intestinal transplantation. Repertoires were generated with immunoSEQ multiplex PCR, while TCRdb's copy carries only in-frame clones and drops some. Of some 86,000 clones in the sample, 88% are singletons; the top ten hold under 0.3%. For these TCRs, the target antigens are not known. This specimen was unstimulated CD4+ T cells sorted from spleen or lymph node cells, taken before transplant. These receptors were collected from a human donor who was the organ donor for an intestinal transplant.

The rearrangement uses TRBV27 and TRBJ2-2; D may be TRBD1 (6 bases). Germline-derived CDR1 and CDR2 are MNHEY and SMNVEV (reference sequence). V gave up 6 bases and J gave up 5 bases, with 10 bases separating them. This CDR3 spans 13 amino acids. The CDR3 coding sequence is TGTGCCAGCAGGATACAGGGAACCGGGGAGCTGTTTTTT. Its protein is CASRIQGTGELFF.

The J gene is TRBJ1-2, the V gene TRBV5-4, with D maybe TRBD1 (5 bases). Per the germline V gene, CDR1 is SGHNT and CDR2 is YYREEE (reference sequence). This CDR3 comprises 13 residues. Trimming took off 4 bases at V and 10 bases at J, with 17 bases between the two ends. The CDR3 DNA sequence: TGTGCCAGCAGCCCTCTTCCGACAGCAACCTACACCTTC. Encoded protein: CASSPLPTATYTF.

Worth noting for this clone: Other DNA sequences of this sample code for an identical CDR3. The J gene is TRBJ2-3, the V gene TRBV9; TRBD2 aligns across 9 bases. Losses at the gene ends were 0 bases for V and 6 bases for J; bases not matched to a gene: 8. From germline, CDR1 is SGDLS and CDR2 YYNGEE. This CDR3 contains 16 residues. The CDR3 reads CASSVVAGGPTDTQYF. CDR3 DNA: TGTGCCAGCAGCGTAGTGGCGGGGGGGCCGACGGATACGCAGTATTTT.

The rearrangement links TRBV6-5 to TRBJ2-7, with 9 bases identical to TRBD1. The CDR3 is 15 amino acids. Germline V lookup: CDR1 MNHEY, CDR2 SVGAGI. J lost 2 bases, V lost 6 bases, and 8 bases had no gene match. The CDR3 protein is CASRTGGAGPYEQYF. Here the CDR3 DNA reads TGTGCCAGCAGAACAGGGGGCGCAGGGCCCTACGAGCAGTACTTC.

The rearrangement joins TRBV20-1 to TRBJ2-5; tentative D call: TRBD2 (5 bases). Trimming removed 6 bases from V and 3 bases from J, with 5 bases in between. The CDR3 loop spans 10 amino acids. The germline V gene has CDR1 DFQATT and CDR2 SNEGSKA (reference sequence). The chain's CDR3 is CSAGEETQYF. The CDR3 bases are TGCAGTGCCGGGGAAGAGACCCAGTACTTC.

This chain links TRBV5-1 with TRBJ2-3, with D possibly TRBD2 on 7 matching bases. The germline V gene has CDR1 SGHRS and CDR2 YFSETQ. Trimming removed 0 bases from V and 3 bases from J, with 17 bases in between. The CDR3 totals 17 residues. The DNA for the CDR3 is TGCGCCAGCAGCTTGGTGGGGGGTCGGGGGGCAACAGATACGCAGTATTTT. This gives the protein CASSLVGGRGATDTQYF.

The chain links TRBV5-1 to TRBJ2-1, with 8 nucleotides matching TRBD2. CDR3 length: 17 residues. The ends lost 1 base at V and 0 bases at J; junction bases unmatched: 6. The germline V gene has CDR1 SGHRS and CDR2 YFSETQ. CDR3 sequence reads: CASSLSQLAASYNEQFF. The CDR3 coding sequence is TGCGCCAGCAGCTTGAGTCAACTAGCGGCCTCCTACAATGAGCAGTTCTTC.

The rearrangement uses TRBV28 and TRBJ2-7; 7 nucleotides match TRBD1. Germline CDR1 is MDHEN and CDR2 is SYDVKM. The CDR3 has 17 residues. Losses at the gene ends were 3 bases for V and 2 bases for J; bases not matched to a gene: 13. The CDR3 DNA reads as TGTGCCAGCAGTTTCTATGCGGTGGGACAGAGAACCTACGAGCAGTACTTC. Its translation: CASSFYAVGQRTYEQYF.

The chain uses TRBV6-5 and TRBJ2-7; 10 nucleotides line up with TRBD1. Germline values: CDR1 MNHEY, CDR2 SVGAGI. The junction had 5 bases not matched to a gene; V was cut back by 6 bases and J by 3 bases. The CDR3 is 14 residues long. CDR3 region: CASSPDRGLYEQYF. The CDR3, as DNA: TGTGCCAGCAGCCCCGACAGGGGGCTCTACGAGCAGTACTTC.

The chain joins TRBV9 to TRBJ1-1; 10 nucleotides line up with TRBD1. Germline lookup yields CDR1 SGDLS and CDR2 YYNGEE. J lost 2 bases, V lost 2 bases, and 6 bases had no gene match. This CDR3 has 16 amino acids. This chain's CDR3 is CASSVGTGDKNTEAFF. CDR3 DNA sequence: TGTGCCAGCAGCGTCGGGACAGGGGATAAAAACACTGAAGCTTTCTTT.

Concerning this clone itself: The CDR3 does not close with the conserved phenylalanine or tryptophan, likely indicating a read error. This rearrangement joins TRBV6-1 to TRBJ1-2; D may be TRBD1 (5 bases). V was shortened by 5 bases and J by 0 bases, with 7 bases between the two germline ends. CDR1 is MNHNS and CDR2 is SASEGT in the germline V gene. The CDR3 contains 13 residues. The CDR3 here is CASSQGSNYGYTL. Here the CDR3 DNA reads TGTGCCAGCAGTCAGGGATCTAACTATGGCTACACCCTC.

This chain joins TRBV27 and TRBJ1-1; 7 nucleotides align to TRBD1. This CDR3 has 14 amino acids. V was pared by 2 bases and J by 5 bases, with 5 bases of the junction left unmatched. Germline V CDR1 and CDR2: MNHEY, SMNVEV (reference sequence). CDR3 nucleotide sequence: TGTGCCAGCAGTTTACAGGGGGGACAGACTGAAGCTTTCTTT. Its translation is CASSLQGGQTEAFF.

The CDR3 sequence is CASGWTWGEVTEAFF. The DNA for the CDR3 is TGTGCTAGTGGTTGGACCTGGGGAGAGGTCACTGAAGCTTTCTTT. The chain uses TRBV12-5 and TRBJ1-1; D call uncertain. Germline V gives CDR1 LGHNT, CDR2 FRNRAP. CDR3 length equals 15 residues. Trimming shortened V by 4 bases and J by 4 bases, and 16 bases separated the two germline ends.

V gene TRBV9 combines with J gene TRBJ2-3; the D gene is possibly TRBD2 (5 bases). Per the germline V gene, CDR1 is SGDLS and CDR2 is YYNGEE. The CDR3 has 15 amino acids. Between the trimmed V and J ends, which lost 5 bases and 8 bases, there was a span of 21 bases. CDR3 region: CASSDTGIDGPTQYF. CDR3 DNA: TGTGCCAGCAGTGATACCGGGATTGACGGTCCTACGCAGTATTTT. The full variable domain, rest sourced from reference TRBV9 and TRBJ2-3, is DSGVTQTPKHLITATGQRVTLRCSPRSGDLSVYWYQQSLDQGLQFLIQYYNGEERAKGNILERFSAQQFPDLHSELNLSSLELGDSALYFCASSDTGIDGPTQYFGPGTRLTVL.

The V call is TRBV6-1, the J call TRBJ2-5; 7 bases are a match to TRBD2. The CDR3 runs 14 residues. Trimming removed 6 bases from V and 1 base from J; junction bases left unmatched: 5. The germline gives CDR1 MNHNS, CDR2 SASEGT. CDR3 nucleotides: TGTGCCAGCAGAAAGGGACTACTCCAAGAGACCCAGTACTTC. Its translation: CASRKGLLQETQYF.

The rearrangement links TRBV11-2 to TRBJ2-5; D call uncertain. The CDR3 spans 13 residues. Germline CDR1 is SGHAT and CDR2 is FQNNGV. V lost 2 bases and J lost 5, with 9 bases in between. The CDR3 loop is CASSLFPLETQYF. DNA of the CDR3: TGTGCCAGCAGCTTATTTCCGTTGGAGACCCAGTACTTC.

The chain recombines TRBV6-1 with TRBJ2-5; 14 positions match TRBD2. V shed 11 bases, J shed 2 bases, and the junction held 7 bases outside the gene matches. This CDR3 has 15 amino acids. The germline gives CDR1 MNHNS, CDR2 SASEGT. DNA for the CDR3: TGTGCCGCCGAGACTAGCGGGGGGGCGCAAGAGACCCAGTACTTC. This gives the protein CAAETSGGAQETQYF.

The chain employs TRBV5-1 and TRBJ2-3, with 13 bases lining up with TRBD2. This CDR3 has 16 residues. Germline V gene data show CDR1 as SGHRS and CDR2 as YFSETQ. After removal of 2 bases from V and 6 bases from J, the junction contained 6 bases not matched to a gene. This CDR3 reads CASSFRTSGGKDTQYF. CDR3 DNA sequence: TGCGCCAGCAGCTTCCGGACTAGCGGGGGAAAGGATACGCAGTATTTT.

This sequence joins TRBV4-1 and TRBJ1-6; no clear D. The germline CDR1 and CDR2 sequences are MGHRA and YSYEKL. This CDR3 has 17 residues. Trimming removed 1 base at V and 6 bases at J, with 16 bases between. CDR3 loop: CASSQGALGLANSPLHF. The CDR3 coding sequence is TGCGCCAGCAGCCAAGGCGCATTGGGTCTAGCTAATTCACCCCTCCACTTT.

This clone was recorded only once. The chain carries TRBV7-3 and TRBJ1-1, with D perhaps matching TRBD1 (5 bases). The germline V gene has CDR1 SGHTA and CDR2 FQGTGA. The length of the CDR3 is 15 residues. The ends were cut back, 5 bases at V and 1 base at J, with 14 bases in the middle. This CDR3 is CASSRWGGKNTEAFF. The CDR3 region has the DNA TGTGCCAGCAGCCGGTGGGGGGGGAAGAACACTGAAGCTTTCTTT.

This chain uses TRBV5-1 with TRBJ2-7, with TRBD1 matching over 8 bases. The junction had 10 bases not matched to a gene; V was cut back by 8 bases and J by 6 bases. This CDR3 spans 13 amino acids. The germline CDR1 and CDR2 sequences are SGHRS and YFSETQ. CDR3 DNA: TGCGCCAGTGCCGACAGGGGAAGTTCCGAGCAGTACTTC. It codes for CASADRGSSEQYF.

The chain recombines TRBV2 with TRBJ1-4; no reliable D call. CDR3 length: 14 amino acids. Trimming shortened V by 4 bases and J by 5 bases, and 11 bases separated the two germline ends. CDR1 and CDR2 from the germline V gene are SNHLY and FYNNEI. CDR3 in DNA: TGTGCCAGCAGTGGGGGAGTCGGAAATGAAAAACTGTTTTTT. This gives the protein CASSGGVGNEKLFF.

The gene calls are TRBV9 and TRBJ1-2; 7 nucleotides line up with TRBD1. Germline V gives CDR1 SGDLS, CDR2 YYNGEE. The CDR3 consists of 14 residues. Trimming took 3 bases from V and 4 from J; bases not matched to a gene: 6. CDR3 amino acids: CASSEEAGGYGYTF. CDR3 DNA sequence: TGTGCCAGCAGCGAGGAGGCAGGGGGCTATGGCTACACCTTC.

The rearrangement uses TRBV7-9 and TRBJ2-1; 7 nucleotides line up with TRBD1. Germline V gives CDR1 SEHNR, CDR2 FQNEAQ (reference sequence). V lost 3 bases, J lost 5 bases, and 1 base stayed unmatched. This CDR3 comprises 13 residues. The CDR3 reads CASSLGQNNEQFF. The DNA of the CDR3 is TGTGCCAGCAGCTTGGGACAGAACAATGAGCAGTTCTTC.

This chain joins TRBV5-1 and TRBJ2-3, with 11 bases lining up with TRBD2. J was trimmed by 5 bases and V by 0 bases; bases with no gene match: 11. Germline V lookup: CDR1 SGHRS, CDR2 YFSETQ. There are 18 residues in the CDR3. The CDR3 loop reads CASSLGGLAGGGGDTQYF. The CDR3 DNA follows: TGCGCCAGCAGCTTGGGGGGGCTAGCGGGAGGAGGAGGAGATACGCAGTATTTT. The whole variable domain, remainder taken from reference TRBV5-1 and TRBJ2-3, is KAGVTQTPRYLIKTRGQQVTLSCSPISGHRSVSWYQQTPGQGLQFLFEYFSETQRNKGNFPGRFSGRQFSNSRSEMNVSTLELGDSALYLCASSLGGLAGGGGDTQYFGPGTRLTVL.

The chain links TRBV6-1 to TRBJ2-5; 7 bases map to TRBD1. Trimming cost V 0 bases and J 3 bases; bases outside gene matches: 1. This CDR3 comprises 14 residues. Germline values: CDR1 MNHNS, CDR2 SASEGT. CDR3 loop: CASSEADREETQYF. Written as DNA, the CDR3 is TGTGCCAGCAGTGAAGCTGACAGGGAAGAGACCCAGTACTTC.